These 27 T cell receptor beta chains came from one sample sequenced in a study of metastatic and nonmetastatic thyroid tumors. TCRdb re-analyzed the PCR reads using MiXCR. The sample has fewer than 15,000 clones, 27% seen once. Before thyroid surgery, none of the patients had received any treatment. Specimen: tumor tissue. These receptors all stem from a female donor with papillary thyroid cancer or a benign thyroid nodule (not recorded which). Some clones in this sample may be carry-over from other donors' samples.

This clone was recorded many times. DNA of the CDR3: TGCAGTGCTCATCCGGGACTATACAATGAGCAGTTCTTC. Translated, it gives CSAHPGLYNEQFF. The chain links TRBV20-1 to TRBJ2-1; 7 bases match TRBD2. Germline assignment: CDR1 DFQATT and CDR2 SNEGSKA (reference sequence). Losses at the gene ends were 5 bases for V and 4 bases for J; bases not matched to a gene: 5. The CDR3 runs to 13 residues.

The chain recombines TRBV11-1 with TRBJ2-7; TRBD2 agrees at 9 bases. With V trimmed by 6 bases and J by 6 bases, 18 bases remained unmatched. Germline CDR1 and CDR2: SGHAT and FQDESV (reference sequence). This CDR3 region has 17 residues. The CDR3 region has the DNA TGTGCCAGCAGTACGATATTGGCATCTAGCGGGAAAGTCGAGCAGTACTTC. Protein sequence: CASSTILASSGKVEQYF.

The chain links TRBV3-1 to TRBJ2-3; D perhaps matches TRBD2 (5 bases). This CDR3 comprises 13 residues. Deletions cut 1 base from V and 3 bases from J, with 5 bases between. The V gene's germline CDR1 is LGHDT and CDR2 YNNKEL (reference sequence). The CDR3 reads CASSQGETDTQYF. CDR3 bases: TGTGCCAGCAGCCAAGGGGAGACAGATACGCAGTATTTT.

This clone appeared many times. As DNA, the CDR3 is TGTGCCAGCAGCGCCCCAGGTAAAGCCTACGAGCAGTACTTC. It yields the protein CASSAPGKAYEQYF. The chain has TRBV9 and TRBJ2-7; D not resolved. This CDR3 contains 14 residues. In germline, CDR1 is SGDLS, CDR2 YYNGEE. Trimming stripped 3 bases from V and 2 bases from J, with 12 bases between.

CDR3 region: CASNRINGGSYNEQFF. CDR3 nucleotides: TGTGCCAGCAACAGAATAAACGGGGGCTCCTACAATGAGCAGTTCTTC. V usage is TRBV28 and J usage is TRBJ2-1; the D gene is possibly TRBD2 (6 bases). V lost 7 bases and J 0 bases, leaving 16 bases between the germline ends. The CDR3 has 16 residues. Germline V lookup: CDR1 MDHEN, CDR2 SYDVKM.

This clone was observed a few times. The chain couples TRBV28 to TRBJ2-7; D is perhaps TRBD1 (6 bases). Trimming stripped 9 bases from V and 5 bases from J, with 20 bases between. Germline values: CDR1 MDHEN, CDR2 SYDVKM. The CDR3 contains 14 residues. The CDR3 nucleotides are TGTGCCAGTCAGGGTACACCTTGGGGGCACGAGCAGTACTTC. It encodes CASQGTPWGHEQYF.

Only a few counts were recorded for this clone. The chain joins TRBV28 to TRBJ1-2, with D maybe TRBD1 (5 bases). The CDR3 has 17 amino acids. Germline V lookup: CDR1 MDHEN, CDR2 SYDVKM. V dropped 1 base and J dropped 4 bases, with 19 bases sitting between them. The CDR3 sequence is CASSLSVGGGESYGYTF. The CDR3 region has the DNA TGTGCCAGCAGTTTATCAGTCGGGGGTGGCGAGAGCTATGGCTACACCTTC.

This chain connects TRBV5-4 to TRBJ1-3; 7 bases line up with TRBD1. The CDR3 spans 13 residues. J lost 6 bases, V lost 4 bases, and 4 bases had no gene match. The germline V gene has CDR1 SGHNT and CDR2 YYREEE (reference sequence). CDR3 DNA sequence: TGTGCCAGCAGCCGGGGACAGAAAAACACCATATATTTT. It encodes CASSRGQKNTIYF.

As regards this clone: It may be a read error: a sequence one base away is much more abundant. Other DNA sequences of this sample code for an identical CDR3. V gene TRBV28 combines with J gene TRBJ2-7, with D possibly called TRBD1 or TRBD2 (5 bases each). This CDR3 comprises 16 residues. Germline V gives CDR1 MDHEN, CDR2 SYDVKM. The CDR3 sequence is CASSPIPRDGAYKQYF. The CDR3 DNA follows: TGTGCCAGCAGCCCCATCCCCAGGGACGGAGCCTACAAGCAGTACTTC. The full variable domain, its missing parts supplied by reference TRBV28 and TRBJ2-7, is DVKVTQSSRYLVKRTGEKVFLECVQDMDHENMFWYRQDPGLGLRLIYFSYDVKMKEKGDIPEGYSVSREKKERFSLILESASTNQTSMYLCASSPIPRDGAYKQYFGPGTRLTVT.

In this sample, this clone is medium-sized. Other DNA sequences in this specimen translate into the identical CDR3. The V gene is TRBV4-1, the J gene TRBJ2-1; no clear D. Germline assignment: CDR1 MGHRA and CDR2 YSYEKL. V gave up 2 bases and J gave up 4 bases, with 12 bases separating them. The CDR3 has 15 residues. For the CDR3, the DNA is TGCGCCAGCAGCCAACCCTTTTCCTTATACAATGAGCAGTTCTTC. Protein sequence: CASSQPFSLYNEQFF.

Details on this clone: This CDR3 fails to terminate in the conserved phenylalanine or tryptophan, so it likely reflects a read error. The DNA is left out, because the CDR3 cannot be placed on it with certainty; the CDR3 is given as TCRdb lists it. This sequence joins TRBV30 and TRBJ2-7; TRBD1 is the table's D call and was not checked against the DNA. The germline gives CDR1 GTSNPN, CDR2 SVGIG (reference sequence). Termini included, the CDR3 measures 8 amino acids. The chain's CDR3 is CAWRKPGQ.

The V call is TRBV20-1, the J call TRBJ1-2; D is unclear. Per germline, CDR1 DFQATT and CDR2 SNEGSKA (reference sequence). The length of the CDR3 is 13 residues. V lost 1 base to trimming and J lost 4 bases, with 10 bases between them. For the CDR3, the DNA is TGCAGTGCTAGAGCAAAAGATTCCTATGGCTACACCTTC. Amino acids: CSARAKDSYGYTF.

The rearrangement links TRBV30 to TRBJ2-7, with 9 bases that match TRBD2. There are 14 residues in the CDR3. V trimming: 2 bases; J trimming: 6 bases; junction bases outside the gene matches: 8. Germline assignment: CDR1 GTSNPN and CDR2 SVGIG (reference sequence). CDR3 in DNA: TGTGCCTGGAGTTCCGGACTAGCGAGCGGCGAGCAGTACTTC. Amino acids: CAWSSGLASGEQYF.

This clone has just a few counts. The gene calls are TRBV28 and TRBJ2-2; 8 positions agree with TRBD2. CDR1 and CDR2 from the germline V gene are MDHEN and SYDVKM. Losses at the gene ends were 2 bases for V and 4 bases for J; bases not matched to a gene: 15. The CDR3 totals 19 residues. Here the CDR3 reads CASSLIPGGRDLGTGELFF. As DNA, the CDR3 is TGTGCCAGCAGTTTAATCCCGGGAGGGAGAGACCTGGGCACCGGGGAGCTGTTTTTT.

V and J are TRBV9 and TRBJ1-5; TRBD1 aligns across 7 bases. Per the germline V gene, CDR1 is SGDLS and CDR2 is YYNGEE. V was pared by 0 bases and J by 5 bases, with 14 bases of the junction left unmatched. The length of the CDR3 is 18 residues. The CDR3 reads CASSVVDGGGASHQPQHF. The CDR3 coding sequence is TGTGCCAGCAGCGTAGTCGATGGAGGGGGCGCGTCTCATCAGCCCCAGCATTTT.

The genes are TRBV5-5 and TRBJ2-5; D gene uncertain. V shed 1 base and J shed 3 bases, with 10 bases lying between them. Germline V gene lookup returns CDR1 SGHKS and CDR2 YYEKEE (reference sequence). CDR3 length equals 14 residues. Written as DNA, the CDR3 is TGTGCCAGCAGCTTGTTGTGGGCAGAAGAGACCCAGTACTTC. Protein: CASSLLWAEETQYF. Full variable domain (missing parts from reference TRBV5-5 and TRBJ2-5): DAGVTQSPTHLIKTRGQQVTLRCSPISGHKSVSWYQQVLGQGPQFIFQYYEKEERGRGNFPDRFSARQFPNYSSELNVNALLLGDSALYLCASSLLWAEETQYFGPGTRLLVL.

The chain joins TRBV5-1 to TRBJ1-2; 8 bases are shared with TRBD1. Germline V CDR1 and CDR2: SGHRS, YFSETQ. This CDR3 is built from 15 residues. V lost 4 bases and J lost 6; bases outside the gene matches: 11. CDR3 sequence: CASSLGDRGGNGYTF. In DNA form, the CDR3 reads TGCGCCAGCAGCCTGGGCGACAGGGGCGGTAATGGCTACACCTTC.

This clone was counted ten times or more. The rearrangement joins TRBV10-3 to TRBJ1-1; TRBD1 matches at 8 bases. The CDR3 runs 15 residues. After removal of 6 bases from V and 0 bases from J, the junction contained 6 bases not matched to a gene. Germline V CDR1 and CDR2: ENHRY, SYGVKD. The CDR3 DNA follows: TGTGCCATCAGCGGACAGGGAGGCATGAACACTGAAGCTTTCTTT. This gives the protein CAISGQGGMNTEAFF.

This clone was seen ten or more times. The chain combines TRBV24-1 with TRBJ2-5; 7 nucleotides agree with TRBD2. Germline V CDR1 and CDR2: KGHDR, SFDVKD. The CDR3 is 16 amino acids. V was clipped by 0 bases and J by 5 bases; unmatched bases: 8. DNA for the CDR3: TGTGCCACCAGTGATTTGACTAGCGCGAAGGGCGAGACCCAGTACTTC. Protein product: CATSDLTSAKGETQYF.

The rearrangement uses TRBV4-2 and TRBJ2-7; D is undetermined. Trimming shortened V by 4 bases and J by 5 bases, and 9 bases separated the two germline ends. This CDR3 has 12 residues. Germline V lookup: CDR1 LGHNA, CDR2 YNFKEQ. CDR3 region: CASSPNQHEQYF. CDR3 in DNA: TGTGCCAGCAGCCCAAATCAACACGAGCAGTACTTC.

This chain links TRBV7-6 with TRBJ2-6; D unresolved. Trimming took off 1 base at V and 4 bases at J, with 5 bases between the two ends. The CDR3 spans 14 residues. Germline CDR1 SGHVS, CDR2 FNYEAQ. CDR3 nucleotide sequence: TGTGCCAGCAGCTTAGAGTCCGGGGCCAACGTCCTGACTTTC. It specifies CASSLESGANVLTF.

The rearrangement uses TRBV29-1 and TRBJ1-1, with D possibly being TRBD1 (5 bases). This CDR3 spans 12 amino acids. V was clipped by 3 bases and J by 3 bases, with 8 bases between them. Looked up from germline, CDR1 is SQVTM and CDR2 is ANQGSEA. In DNA, the CDR3 is TGCAGCGTTGAGGGGGGGGACACTGAAGCTTTCTTT. Translating gives CSVEGGDTEAFF.

This clone was seen ten or more times. CDR3 in amino acids: CASSPPDRESTEAFF. CDR3 sequence (DNA): TGCGCCAGCAGCCCCCCGGACAGGGAGAGCACTGAAGCTTTCTTT. V is TRBV5-1 and J is TRBJ1-1; 8 bases align to TRBD1. With V trimmed by 4 bases and J by 4 bases, 9 bases remained unmatched. Germline V CDR1 and CDR2: SGHRS, YFSETQ. The CDR3 is made up of 15 amino acids. Full variable domain (rest looked up from reference TRBV5-1 and TRBJ1-1): KAGVTQTPRYLIKTRGQQVTLSCSPISGHRSVSWYQQTPGQGLQFLFEYFSETQRNKGNFPGRFSGRQFSNSRSEMNVSTLELGDSALYLCASSPPDRESTEAFFGQGTRLTVV.

V usage is TRBV6-1 and J usage is TRBJ1-5, with a possible D match to TRBD1 (6 bases). Deletions cut 6 bases from V and 8 bases from J, with 14 bases between. Germline CDR1 is MNHNS and CDR2 is SASEGT. This CDR3 spans 13 amino acids. The CDR3 sequence: CASRTDRSEPQHF. The CDR3, as DNA: TGTGCCAGCAGGACTGACAGGTCCGAGCCCCAGCATTTT.

On this clone itself: The junction differs from germline at one of its ends, possibly a read error. The chain combines TRBV27 with TRBJ2-1, with D hard to call. CDR3 length: 16 residues. The germline V gene has CDR1 MNHEY and CDR2 SMNVEV (reference sequence). CDR3 sequence (DNA): TGTGCCAGCAGTCGTATCGGGTCGAGCTCCTACAATGATCAGTTCTTC. This sequence encodes CASSRIGSSSYNDQFF.

This clone is medium-sized (0.01 to 0.1%). The junction departs from germline at one end; a sequencing error may be responsible. Additional DNA sequences in this sample encode the identical CDR3. The chain has TRBV5-1 and TRBJ2-7, with D possibly TRBD1 on 6 matching bases. CDR1 SGHRS and CDR2 YFSETQ come from the germline V gene. The CDR3 sequence is 14 residues long. Here the CDR3 DNA reads TGCGCCAGCAGCTACCGGGACACTACCTACGAGCAGTATTTC. As protein: CASSYRDTTYEQYF. The full variable domain, completed using reference TRBV5-1 and TRBJ2-7, is KAGVTQTPRYLIKTRGQQVTLSCSPISGHRSVSWYQQTPGQGLQFLFEYFSETQRNKGNFPGRFSGRQFSNSRSEMNVSTLELGDSALYLCASSYRDTTYEQYFGPGTRLTVT.

This clone ranks as medium-sized. This rearrangement joins TRBV13 to TRBJ1-4; TRBD1 is a possible D gene (5 bases). The germline V gene encodes CDR1 PRHDT and CDR2 FYEKMQ (reference sequence). The V end lost 2 bases, the J end lost 7 bases, and 14 bases lay between the germline ends. The CDR3 spans 15 residues. The DNA of the CDR3 is TGTGCCAGCAGCTTACTCTTGGGGGGGGTTGAAAAACTGTTTTTT. This codes for CASSLLLGGVEKLFF.